This is a list of T cell receptor beta chains from one sample in a study of blood T cell repertoires in COVID-19. Sequenced by immunoSEQ multiplex PCR; TCRdb stores in-frame clones only, minus some. The sample holds about 49,000 clones, about four fifths seen once. Source material: peripheral blood. All receptors derive from a woman aged 55-75 years with acute or convalescent COVID-19. CDR3s include the opening cysteine and the closing phenylalanine or tryptophan. The order of the fields is V gene, J gene, clone size, D gene, CDR3 DNA, CDR3 protein. A D gene is named only where the DNA matches it firmly. Clone size, where shown, is once, few, many, or a class for clones that have expanded.

v_call: TRBV7-9
j_call: TRBJ1-4
clone_size: .
d_call: .
cdr3_nt: TGTGCCAGCAGCTTAGATGCAGGTAGAAATGAAAAACTGTTTTTT
cdr3_aa: CASSLDAGRNEKLFF

v_call: TRBV28
j_call: TRBJ1-2
clone_size: .
d_call: TRBD1
cdr3_nt: TGTGCCAGCAGGGACAGGACAGGGGCCTATGGCTACACCTTC
cdr3_aa: CASRDRTGAYGYTF

v_call: TRBV6-1
j_call: TRBJ2-1
clone_size: .
d_call: TRBD2
cdr3_nt: TGTGCCAGCAGTGACAGACTAGCGGGGGACTACAATGAGCAGTTCTTC
cdr3_aa: CASSDRLAGDYNEQFF

v_call: TRBV6-2/TRBV6-3
j_call: TRBJ2-1
clone_size: .
d_call: TRBD1
cdr3_nt: TGTGCCAGCAGTTACCTTGACAGGGGGAGCAATGAGCAGTTCTTC
cdr3_aa: CASSYLDRGSNEQFF

v_call: TRBV10-1
j_call: TRBJ2-1
clone_size: .
d_call: TRBD2
cdr3_nt: TGCGCCAGCAGGCCGGGACTAGATAGTGAGCAGTTCTTC
cdr3_aa: CASRPGLDSEQFF

v_call: TRBV30
j_call: TRBJ1-1
clone_size: .
d_call: TRBD1
cdr3_nt: TGTGCCTGGAGACGGGGGCGGACAGGAGTGAACACTGAAGCTTTCTTT
cdr3_aa: CAWRRGRTGVNTEAFF

v_call: TRBV19
j_call: TRBJ2-2
clone_size: .
d_call: .
cdr3_nt: TGTGCCACCGACAGACTGAACACCGGGGAGCTGTTTTTT
cdr3_aa: CATDRLNTGELFF

v_call: TRBV30
j_call: TRBJ2-1
clone_size: .
d_call: TRBD2
cdr3_nt: TGTGCCTGGAGGAGGGGACGGACTAGCGGGGCCTTCAATGAGCAGTTCTTC
cdr3_aa: CAWRRGRTSGAFNEQFF

v_call: TRBV2
j_call: TRBJ1-1
clone_size: .
d_call: .
cdr3_nt: TGTGCCAGCAGGGGGGCATCTGACACCTACACTGAAGCTTTCTTT
cdr3_aa: CASRGASDTYTEAFF

v_call: TRBV13
j_call: TRBJ1-3
clone_size: .
d_call: TRBD1
cdr3_nt: TGTGCCAGCAGCTTAGGGCTGGACAGGGGGCCTGGAAACACCATATATTTT
cdr3_aa: CASSLGLDRGPGNTIYF

v_call: TRBV2
j_call: TRBJ1-2
clone_size: .
d_call: .
cdr3_nt: TGTGCCAGCAGGCAGGGCCCTAACTATGGCTACACCTTC
cdr3_aa: CASRQGPNYGYTF

v_call: TRBV27
j_call: TRBJ1-2
clone_size: .
d_call: .
cdr3_nt: TGTGCCAGCAGTTCCCAAGAATTCCGGGGCTACACCTTC
cdr3_aa: CASSSQEFRGYTF

v_call: TRBV6-5
j_call: TRBJ1-1
clone_size: .
d_call: TRBD1
cdr3_nt: TGTGCCAGCAGTTACTCCAGGGGGCATTCGGCTGAAGCTTTCTTT
cdr3_aa: CASSYSRGHSAEAFF

v_call: TRBV6-5
j_call: TRBJ2-3
clone_size: .
d_call: .
cdr3_nt: TGTGCCAGCAAGATCCCGGGACTCCTCACAGATACGCAGTATTTT
cdr3_aa: CASKIPGLLTDTQYF

v_call: TRBV3-1/TRBV3-2
j_call: TRBJ1-3
clone_size: .
d_call: TRBD1
cdr3_nt: TGTGCCAGCAGCCAGTTCTACAGGGGACCTGGAAACACCATATATTTT
cdr3_aa: CASSQFYRGPGNTIYF

v_call: TRBV9
j_call: TRBJ1-2
clone_size: .
d_call: .
cdr3_nt: TGTGCCAGCACCCGGGATTGGGTTTCTGGCTACACCTTC
cdr3_aa: CASTRDWVSGYTF

v_call: TRBV11-2
j_call: TRBJ1-3
clone_size: .
d_call: .
cdr3_nt: TGTGCCAGCAGCTTTTCCCTAAGGACGGGTGCGGGTGGAAACACCATATATTTT
cdr3_aa: CASSFSLRTGAGGNTIYF

v_call: TRBV19
j_call: TRBJ1-3
clone_size: few
d_call: TRBD1
cdr3_nt: TGTGCCAGTAACAGACAGGGCTCTGGAAACACCATATATTTT
cdr3_aa: CASNRQGSGNTIYF

v_call: TRBV29-1
j_call: TRBJ1-1
clone_size: once
d_call: .
cdr3_nt: TGCAGCGTGGCAACAGGGTTCGTGAACACTGAAGCTTTCTTT
cdr3_aa: CSVATGFVNTEAFF

v_call: TRBV19
j_call: TRBJ1-5
clone_size: .
d_call: .
cdr3_nt: TGTGCCAGTAGTGGGGCCAGGGTAAAGAGTCAGCCCCAGCATTTT
cdr3_aa: CASSGARVKSQPQHF

v_call: TRBV6-5
j_call: TRBJ1-2
clone_size: .
d_call: .
cdr3_nt: TGTGCCAGCAGTAACCAAAGAATCGAGTTCTCTGGCTACACCTTC
cdr3_aa: CASSNQRIEFSGYTF